This T cell receptor (beta chain) was found in a study of blood T cells in healthy people across ages (dated by TCRdb to between 2014 and 2016). With regard to the full study: In model experiments, roughly one uniquely barcoded TCR beta cDNA molecule per two T cells was captured by template switching. To avoid experimental bias, donors of different ages were spread randomly across the sequencing lanes. Using deep sequencing normalized with unique cDNA molecular identifiers, the study measured how TCR beta repertoire diversity changes with age. The donors were split into four age groups: young (average roughly 15 years), middle-aged (roughly 42), aged (about 62) and long-lived (approximately 80). The study analyzed two additional independent replicas of 1 million unique cDNA reads from the same blood draw for two donors, one aged 18 to 29 and one aged 80 or older.

At the junction V is shortened by 4 bases and J by 8 bases, with 14 bases in between. The CDR3 starts with the cysteine, ends with the phenylalanine, and has 13 residues. Here the CDR3 DNA is all that survives: 39 bases in frame from base 1. The germline V gene specifies SNHLY as CDR1 and FYNNEI as CDR2. The method behind the library was 5' RACE. TCRdb shows the sequencer as Illumina HiSeq 2500. The second PCR ran for roughly 6 to 11 cycles and used a J-beta primer mix along with a sample-barcoded 5' primer. A unique molecular identifier was introduced onto each TCR beta cDNA molecule by a template-switch 5' adaptor carrying 12 random nucleotides. Each sample yielded at least 3 million CDR3-containing paired-end reads. First-strand cDNA was synthesized from all RNA with the Mint cDNA synthesis kit, primed by a TRBC-specific oligonucleotide. Following uracil-DNA glycosylase treatment, a first 18-cycle PCR with universal primers M1SS and BC2_uni_R was performed on all cDNA. Turning to the authors' computational methods: For normalization, 1 million high-quality reads, each with a distinct molecular identifier, were randomly selected from each sample. Reads sharing molecular identifiers were discarded rather than binned into consensus sequences. MiTCR, with a Q25 quality threshold and the strictest error-elimination algorithm, was used for CDR3 identification, clonotype clustering and error correction. A nonparametric unseen species model with Euler transformation was used to estimate a lower bound on total TCR beta diversity. TCRdb handled the public reads itself, with Q25 trimming in fastp and clone calling in MiXCR, and kept productive beta chains. Duplicate CDR3 protein sequences are folded into a single record with the most common DNA and genes. The V and J calls, along with clone size, are taken from TCRdb and not from the paper's own processing. The sample data list about a million distinct CDR3 sequences, and more than 30% of these were observed just once. The top ten hold around 13% of the sample.

Summary of the overall study and its limitations: Estimates of total diversity based on one million sequenced T cells were considered lower bounds and underestimates. Because profiling used bulk unsorted PBMCs, naive and antigen-experienced compartments could not be compared conclusively. Compared with the aged group, the long-lived group had more naive CD4+ T cells, fewer expanded clones and increased TCR diversity, suggesting age selection. A strong correlation was found between observed TCR beta diversity and the percentage of naive T cells measured by flow cytometry. As age increased, observed TCR beta diversity per million T cells dropped in a roughly linear way, and a significant reduction was already evident by age about 40. The CMV infection status of donors was not known, potentially confounding age-related changes in expanded clonotypes.

This clonotype was seen only a few times. Its antigen target is currently unknown. Within one base of it there is no much larger clone, and no base qualities were kept. Donors were a few dozen systemically healthy Caucasian individuals from Russia aged roughly 6 to 90 years. Each donor gave 8 to 10 milliliters of peripheral blood, drawn into EDTA-treated Vacutainer tubes. Ficoll-Paque density-gradient centrifugation was used to isolate PBMCs, with at least 6.5 million obtained per sample. Trizol reagent was used to extract total RNA from PBMCs, with at least 6 micrograms per sample. Naive CD45RAhigh/CD27high T cell percentages were measured by flow cytometry on a PBMC aliquot from every donor.

Sequenced input: blood. The receptor comes from a young man in good health. The sequence is built from TRBV2 and TRBJ1-2; no D gene call is confident. The CDR3 is CASSATREIGYTF. Here is the DNA: TGTGCCAGCAGTGCAACTCGGGAGATAGGCTACACCTTC.